The rows below give T cell receptor beta chains drawn from one sample of a study of cytomegalovirus exposure and HLA in healthy donors. Sequencing was performed with immunoSEQ multiplex PCR; in TCRdb, only in-frame clones are kept and a portion is missing. The sample shows around 250,000 clones, about 80% of them seen only once. Sequenced: PBMCs. These receptors all stem from an older woman in good health and CMV-seropositive. Each CDR3 is given with its conserved first and last residue. A D gene is named only where the DNA matches it firmly. The size field is filled for only some rows; it gives once, few, many or a size class.

d_call	j_call	clone_size	v_call	cdr3_aa	cdr3_nt
TRBD1	TRBJ1-2	NA	TRBV6-5	CASSKGQPYGYTF	TGTGCCAGCAGTAAGGGACAGCCCTATGGCTACACCTTC
TRBD1	TRBJ1-5	NA	TRBV25-1	CASKSGQLNQPQHF	TGTGCCAGCAAGTCGGGACAGCTCAATCAGCCCCAGCATTTT
NA	TRBJ1-6	NA	TRBV23-1	CASSHGGKDNSPLHF	TGCGCCAGCAGTCACGGGGGGAAAGATAATTCACCCCTCCACTTT
TRBD2	TRBJ2-1	NA	TRBV5-1	CASSLVSSGSPGGQFF	TGCGCCAGCAGCTTAGTTTCTAGCGGGAGCCCGGGGGGGCAGTTCTTC
TRBD2	TRBJ2-7	NA	TRBV5-1	CASRRASGLFYEQYF	TGCGCCAGCAGGAGGGCTAGCGGGTTATTCTACGAGCAGTACTTC
NA	TRBJ1-2	once	TRBV30	CAWRLEGRDNYGYTF	TGTGCCTGGAGGCTGGAGGGCAGAGATAACTATGGCTACACCTTC
TRBD2	TRBJ2-5	NA	TRBV6-6	CASSPSGRETQYF	TGTGCCAGCAGCCCTAGCGGGAGGGAGACCCAGTACTTC
NA	TRBJ1-3	NA	TRBV7-9	CASSLGLQGGSGNTIYF	TGTGCCAGCAGCTTAGGGTTACAGGGTGGTTCTGGAAACACCATATATTTT
NA	TRBJ2-1	few	TRBV7-2	CASSLGLARRYNEQFF	TGTGCCAGCAGCTTAGGGCTAGCGCGGAGATACAATGAGCAGTTCTTC
TRBD2	TRBJ2-7	NA	TRBV5-5	CASSLRLAGFPYEQYF	TGTGCCAGCAGCTTGCGACTAGCGGGGTTCCCCTACGAGCAGTACTTC
NA	TRBJ2-7	once	TRBV27	CASSLSRRGSYEQYF	TGTGCCAGCAGTTTATCGAGAAGGGGCAGCTACGAGCAGTACTTC
NA	TRBJ2-7	NA	TRBV7-2	CASSPVSYEQYF	TGTGCCAGCAGCCCCGTGTCCTACGAGCAGTACTTC
TRBD2	TRBJ2-1	NA	TRBV28	CASRSSGRAVSYNEQFF	TGTGCCAGCAGATCCAGCGGGAGGGCCGTAAGCTACAATGAGCAGTTCTTC
TRBD1	TRBJ2-1	NA	TRBV7-7	CASSALPGQGNEQFF	TGTGCCAGCAGCGCCCTTCCGGGACAGGGCAATGAGCAGTTCTTC
TRBD2	TRBJ2-3	few	TRBV6-6	CASSPSGRTDTQYF	TGTGCCAGCAGCCCTAGCGGGAGGACAGATACGCAGTATTTT
NA	TRBJ2-7	NA	TRBV28	CASNPGGVSEQYF	TGTGCCAGCAATCCCGGCGGGGTATCCGAGCAGTACTTC
TRBD2	TRBJ2-3	NA	TRBV11-2	CASSSPRLAPDTQYF	TGTGCCAGCAGCTCCCCCAGACTAGCCCCAGATACGCAGTATTTT
NA	TRBJ2-7	few	TRBV29-1	CSVGALDEQYF	TGCAGCGTCGGAGCGCTGGACGAGCAGTACTTC
TRBD1	TRBJ1-5	NA	TRBV18	CASSRGTANQPQHF	TGTGCCAGCTCACGCGGGACAGCTAATCAGCCCCAGCATTTT
TRBD2	TRBJ2-1	NA	TRBV19	CASKRDSNNEQFF	TGTGCCAGTAAGCGGGACTCTAACAATGAGCAGTTCTTC
NA	TRBJ2-7	few	TRBV27	CASSLSPGRTGSYEQYF	TGTGCCAGCAGTTTATCCCCCGGGCGTACAGGGTCCTACGAGCAGTACTTC
TRBD2	TRBJ2-4	NA	TRBV12-5	CASGSTSGKNIQYF	TGTGCTAGTGGTTCCACTAGCGGGAAAAACATTCAGTACTTC
NA	TRBJ1-2	NA	TRBV7-6	CASSPDSNYGYTF	TGTGCCAGCAGCCCGGACAGCAACTATGGCTACACCTTC
NA	TRBJ1-3	once	TRBV29-1	CSADPGVGNTIYF	TGCAGCGCAGATCCGGGAGTTGGAAACACCATATATTTT
NA	TRBJ2-1	once	TRBV6-5	CASSPSVNEQFF	TGTGCCAGCAGCCCTAGCGTTAATGAGCAGTTCTTC
TRBD2	TRBJ2-2	NA	TRBV6-1	CASSPGRANTGELFF	TGTGCCAGCAGCCCCGGGAGGGCCAACACCGGGGAGCTGTTTTTT
TRBD2	TRBJ2-7	NA	TRBV19	CASSRTIGGDGSGRANEQYF	TGTGCCAGTAGTAGGACGATTGGAGGGGATGGAAGCGGGAGGGCCAACGAGCAGTACTTC
NA	TRBJ2-6	NA	TRBV7-3	CASSLTRPGGANVLTF	TGTGCCAGCAGCTTAACGCGGCCTGGCGGGGCCAACGTCCTGACTTTC
NA	TRBJ1-2	NA	TRBV28	CASSLSDRNYGYTF	TGTGCCAGCAGTTTATCAGACAGGAACTATGGCTACACCTTC
TRBD1	TRBJ1-4	NA	TRBV18	CASSPGQGAEKLFF	TGTGCCAGCTCACCGGGGCAGGGGGCTGAAAAACTGTTTTTT
NA	TRBJ2-2	NA	TRBV10-3	CAISEGGARGSLTGELFF	TGTGCCATCAGTGAGGGGGGGGCCCGCGGCTCCCTCACCGGGGAGCTGTTTTTT
TRBD2	TRBJ2-2	NA	TRBV5-6	CASSLRASGTTGELFF	TGTGCCAGCAGCTTGCGGGCTAGCGGGACCACCGGGGAGCTGTTTTTT
NA	TRBJ2-7	NA	TRBV27	CASSFRDSPLLTEQYF	TGTGCCAGCAGTTTTCGGGACTCCCCTTTGTTGACCGAGCAGTACTTC
TRBD1	TRBJ2-2	NA	TRBV4-1	CASSQESGGGELFF	TGCGCCAGCAGCCAAGAATCAGGGGGCGGGGAGCTGTTTTTT
TRBD2	TRBJ2-7	NA	TRBV6-5	CASKERDGFYEQYF	TGTGCCAGCAAGGAGCGGGACGGGTTCTACGAGCAGTACTTC
NA	TRBJ1-1	NA	TRBV5-6	CASSLERETTEAFF	TGTGCCAGCAGCTTGGAAAGGGAGACCACTGAAGCTTTCTTT
NA	TRBJ2-7	once	TRBV4-1	CASSHVGGATSYEQYF	TGCGCCAGCAGCCATGTCGGCGGGGCCACTTCCTACGAGCAGTACTTC
TRBD2	TRBJ2-1	NA	TRBV9	CASSVLAGEYNEQFF	TGTGCCAGCAGCGTCCTAGCGGGAGAATACAATGAGCAGTTCTTC
NA	TRBJ1-1	NA	TRBV19	CASSIIGTQGWPNTEAFF	TGTGCCAGTAGTATTATCGGGACTCAAGGTTGGCCGAACACTGAAGCTTTCTTT
TRBD2	TRBJ2-1	NA	TRBV19	CASTGSGTGEQFF	TGTGCCAGTACCGGTAGCGGGACTGGTGAGCAGTTCTTC
NA	TRBJ1-5	NA	TRBV28	CASKVTRGQPQHF	TGTGCCAGCAAAGTGACTAGGGGTCAGCCCCAGCATTTT
NA	TRBJ1-2	NA	TRBV27	CASTSASMTPPYGYTF	TGTGCCAGCACTTCTGCCTCAATGACACCGCCCTATGGCTACACCTTC
TRBD1	TRBJ1-4	NA	TRBV18	CASSPPGDSEKLFF	TGTGCCAGCTCACCACCAGGGGACAGCGAAAAACTGTTTTTT
TRBD1	TRBJ1-6	NA	TRBV7-9	CASSSHGTAGNSPLHF	TGTGCCAGCAGCTCCCACGGGACAGCTGGTAATTCACCCCTCCACTTT
NA	TRBJ1-5	few	TRBV9	CASSVHTNQPQHF	TGTGCCAGCAGCGTACACACCAATCAGCCCCAGCATTTT
TRBD2	TRBJ2-7	NA	TRBV7-9	CASSPTSGSGDEQYF	TGTGCCAGCAGCCCGACTAGCGGGAGTGGGGACGAGCAGTACTTC
NA	TRBJ2-5	NA	TRBV29-1	CSVTGRETQYF	TGCAGCGTAACAGGGCGGGAGACCCAGTACTTC
NA	TRBJ2-5	NA	TRBV5-4	CASSPRARGETQYF	TGTGCCAGCAGCCCACGGGCCCGAGGGGAGACCCAGTACTTC
NA	TRBJ2-7	NA	TRBV7-9	CASSSPTGYYEQYF	TGTGCCAGCAGCTCCCCCACAGGGTACTACGAGCAGTACTTC
NA	TRBJ1-5	few	TRBV27	CASSLSTSGQPQHF	TGTGCCAGCAGTTTATCGACTTCGGGGCAGCCCCAGCATTTT
NA	TRBJ1-1	NA	TRBV7-2	CASSLAFTVNTEAFF	TGTGCCAGCAGCTTAGCCTTTACGGTGAACACTGAAGCTTTCTTT
NA	TRBJ2-1	NA	TRBV18	CASSPPYNEQFF	TGTGCCAGCTCACCCCCTTACAATGAGCAGTTCTTC
TRBD2	TRBJ2-1	NA	TRBV5-1	CASSGGTSGTYNEQFF	TGCGCCAGCAGCGGGGGGACTAGCGGCACCTACAATGAGCAGTTCTTC